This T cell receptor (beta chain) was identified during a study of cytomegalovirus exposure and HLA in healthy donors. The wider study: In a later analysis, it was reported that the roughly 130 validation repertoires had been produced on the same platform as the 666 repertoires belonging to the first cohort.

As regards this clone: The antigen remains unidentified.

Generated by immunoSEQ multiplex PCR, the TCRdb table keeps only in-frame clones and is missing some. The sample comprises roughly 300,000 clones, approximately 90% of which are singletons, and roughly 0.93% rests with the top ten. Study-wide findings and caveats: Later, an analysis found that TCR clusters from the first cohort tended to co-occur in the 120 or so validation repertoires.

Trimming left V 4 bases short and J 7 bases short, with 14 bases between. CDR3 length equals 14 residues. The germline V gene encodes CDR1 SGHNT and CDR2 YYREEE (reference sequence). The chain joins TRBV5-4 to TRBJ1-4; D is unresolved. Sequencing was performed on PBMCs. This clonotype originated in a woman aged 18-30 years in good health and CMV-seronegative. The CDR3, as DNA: TGTGCCAGCAGCCCATCTTCGGGGAGTGAAAAACTGTTTTTT. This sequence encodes CASSPSSGSEKLFF.